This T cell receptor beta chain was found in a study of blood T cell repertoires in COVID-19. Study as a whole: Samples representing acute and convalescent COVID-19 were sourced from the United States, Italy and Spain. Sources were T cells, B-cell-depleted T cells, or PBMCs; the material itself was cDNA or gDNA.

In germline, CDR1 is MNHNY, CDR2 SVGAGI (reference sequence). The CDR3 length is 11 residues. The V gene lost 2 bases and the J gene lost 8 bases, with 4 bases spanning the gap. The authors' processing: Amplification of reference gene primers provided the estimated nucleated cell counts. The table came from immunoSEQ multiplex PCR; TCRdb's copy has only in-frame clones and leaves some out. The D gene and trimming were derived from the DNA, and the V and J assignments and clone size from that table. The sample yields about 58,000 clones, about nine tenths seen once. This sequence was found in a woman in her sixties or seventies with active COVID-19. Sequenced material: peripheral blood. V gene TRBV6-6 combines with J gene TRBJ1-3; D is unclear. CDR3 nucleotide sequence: TGTGCCAGCAGTTACGTAGACACCATATATTTT. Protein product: CASSYVDTIYF.